The 14 T cell receptor beta chains given below trace back to one sample, sequenced in a study of naive and memory T cell subsets. Both TRBC1 and TRBC2 were covered by a beta constant-region primer of two equimolar oligonucleotides. Via MiXCR, TCRdb re-called the UMI-ligation and nested PCR reads, giving one row per CDR3 protein. Among some 150,000 distinct CDR3 sequences listed, about 18% were seen once. Material for sequencing was naive CD4+ T cells from blood. The source of these receptors is a human donor in good health.

As DNA, the CDR3 is TGTGCCAGCTCACCCGGCAGTGGGTCACCCCTCCACTTT. Protein sequence: CASSPGSGSPLHF. J is TRBJ1-6 and V is TRBV18; D is ambiguous. V was trimmed by 3 bases and J by 10 bases, leaving 10 bases between them. From germline, CDR1 is KGHSH and CDR2 LQKENI. CDR3 size: 13 residues.

This clonotype was counted a few times. The chain recombines TRBV20-1 with TRBJ2-1; 8 bases map to TRBD2. The ends lost 3 bases at V and 6 bases at J; junction bases unmatched: 4. The CDR3 has 13 amino acids. The germline gives CDR1 DFQATT, CDR2 SNEGSKA (reference sequence). CDR3 nucleotides: TGCAGTGCTAGCGGGAGGGCCATCAATGAGCAGTTCTTC. Protein: CSASGRAINEQFF.

V and J are TRBV20-1 and TRBJ2-1; the D is unclear. The germline V and J ends were trimmed by 3 bases and 9 bases, with 12 bases remaining between them. Germline V CDR1 and CDR2: DFQATT, SNEGSKA (reference sequence). The CDR3 covers 12 residues. The CDR3 nucleotides are TGCAGTGCTAGGACCTCGACCCTTGAGCAGTTCTTC. The encoded protein is CSARTSTLEQFF.

The J gene is TRBJ2-5, the V gene TRBV6-5; D not resolved. This CDR3 has 11 residues. Trimming shortened V by 6 bases and J by 2 bases, and 4 bases separated the two germline ends. Germline lookup yields CDR1 MNHEY and CDR2 SVGAGI. The CDR3 nucleotides read TGTGCCAGCAGGCGACAAGAGACCCAGTACTTC. It is translated as CASRRQETQYF.

This clonotype was counted between two and nine times. The chain employs TRBV3-1 and TRBJ2-3; D uncertain. The CDR3 has 17 residues. Trimming cost V 2 bases and J 3 bases, with 18 bases left between them. The germline V gene has CDR1 LGHDT and CDR2 YNNKEL (reference sequence). The CDR3 loop reads CASSQNPSVLRTDTQYF. Written as DNA, the CDR3 is TGTGCCAGCAGCCAAAACCCCTCAGTTCTACGGACAGATACGCAGTATTTT.

The sample holds many counts of this clonotype. V gene TRBV20-1 combines with J gene TRBJ1-5; tentative D call: TRBD1 (5 bases). V was clipped by 0 bases and J by 4 bases, with 7 bases between them. The CDR3 covers 13 residues. Germline V gives CDR1 DFQATT, CDR2 SNEGSKA (reference sequence). The DNA of the CDR3 is TGCAGTGCTAGAGATCGGGGGAATCAGCCCCAGCATTTT. Encoded protein: CSARDRGNQPQHF.

This sequence joins TRBV27 and TRBJ2-1; 12 nucleotides match TRBD2. This CDR3 spans 16 amino acids. V gave up 3 bases and J gave up 5 bases; unmatched junction bases: 5. Germline lookup yields CDR1 MNHEY and CDR2 SMNVEV (reference sequence). CDR3 sequence reads: CASSLRLAGGHNEQFF. In DNA form, the CDR3 reads TGTGCCAGCAGTTTGCGTCTAGCGGGAGGGCACAATGAGCAGTTCTTC.

The chain has TRBV24-1 and TRBJ2-7; D is ambiguous. There are 13 residues in the CDR3. The V end was cut by 6 bases, the J end by 3 bases, with 11 bases between. Germline CDR1 KGHDR, CDR2 SFDVKD. The DNA for the CDR3 is TGTGCCACCAGTCGGGCCCCAGGCTACGAGCAGTACTTC. Its protein is CATSRAPGYEQYF.

There are a few counts of this clonotype. The chain carries TRBV5-1 and TRBJ2-7; D is uncertain. Trimming left V 0 bases short and J 5 bases short, with 9 bases between. The V gene's germline CDR1 is SGHRS and CDR2 YFSETQ. The length of the CDR3 is 13 residues. The CDR3 DNA reads TGCGCCAGCAGCTTGGCCGGCTCGAACGAGCAGTACTTC. Its protein is CASSLAGSNEQYF.

The chain employs TRBV5-1 and TRBJ2-3; no clear D. The CDR3 has 12 amino acids. CDR1 and CDR2 from the germline V gene are SGHRS and YFSETQ. V gave up 3 bases and J gave up 4 bases, with 6 bases separating them. Written as DNA, the CDR3 is TGCGCCAGCAGCTCGTTGTCAGATACGCAGTATTTT. Translating it yields CASSSLSDTQYF.

This clonotype has only a few counts. The J gene is TRBJ2-5, the V gene TRBV20-1; TRBD2 matches at 10 bases. The ends lost 5 bases at V and 0 bases at J; junction bases unmatched: 0. CDR1 and CDR2 (germline): DFQATT, SNEGSKA (reference sequence). This CDR3 comprises 13 residues. The CDR3 loop reads CSALAGDQETQYF. The CDR3 DNA sequence: TGCAGTGCTCTAGCGGGGGACCAAGAGACCCAGTACTTC.

The chain employs TRBV6-6 and TRBJ2-7; D might be TRBD1 (6 bases). This CDR3 region has 13 residues. Trimming shortened V by 8 bases and J by 4 bases, and 15 bases separated the two germline ends. Germline loops: CDR1 MNHNY, CDR2 SVGAGI (reference sequence). The CDR3 bases are TGTGCCAGCGGCCAGGGGTCGGGGTACGAGCAGTACTTC. Amino acid sequence: CASGQGSGYEQYF.

This clonotype has just a few counts. The chain couples TRBV7-2 to TRBJ2-3; 11 bases fit TRBD2. The germline CDR1 and CDR2 sequences are SGHTA and FQGNSA. The junction had 7 bases not matched to a gene; V was cut back by 2 bases and J by 3 bases. The CDR3 consists of 17 residues. The DNA of the CDR3 is TGTGCCAGCAGCTTAAGGCTAGCGGGAGGAGGGACAGATACGCAGTATTTT. Its translation is CASSLRLAGGGTDTQYF.

This chain uses TRBV3-1 with TRBJ1-4; TRBD1 agrees at 12 bases. Unmatched junction bases numbered 3, after V lost 4 bases and J lost 6 bases. In germline, CDR1 is LGHDT, CDR2 YNNKEL (reference sequence). The CDR3 extends over 15 amino acids. CDR3 sequence (DNA): TGTGCCAGCAGCCCCCGGGACAGGGGGCATGAAAAACTGTTTTTT. Translated: CASSPRDRGHEKLFF.